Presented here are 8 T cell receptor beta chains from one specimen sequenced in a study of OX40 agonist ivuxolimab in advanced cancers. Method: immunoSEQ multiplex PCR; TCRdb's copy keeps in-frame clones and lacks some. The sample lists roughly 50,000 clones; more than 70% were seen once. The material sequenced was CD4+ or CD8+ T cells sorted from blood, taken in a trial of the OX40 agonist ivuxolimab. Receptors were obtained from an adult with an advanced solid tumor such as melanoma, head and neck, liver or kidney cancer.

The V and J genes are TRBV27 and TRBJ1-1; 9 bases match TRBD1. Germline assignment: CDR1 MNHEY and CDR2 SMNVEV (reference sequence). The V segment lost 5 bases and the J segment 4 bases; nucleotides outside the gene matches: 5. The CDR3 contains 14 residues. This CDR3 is CASSPGQGSTEAFF. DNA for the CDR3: TGTGCCAGCAGTCCAGGACAGGGGTCCACTGAAGCTTTCTTT.

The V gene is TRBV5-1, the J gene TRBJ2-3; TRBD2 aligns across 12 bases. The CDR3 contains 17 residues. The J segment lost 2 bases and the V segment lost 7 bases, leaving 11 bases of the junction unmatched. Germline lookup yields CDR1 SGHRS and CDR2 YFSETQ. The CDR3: CASWGRLAGVYTDTQYF. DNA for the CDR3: TGCGCCAGCTGGGGGAGACTAGCGGGAGTATACACAGATACGCAGTATTTT. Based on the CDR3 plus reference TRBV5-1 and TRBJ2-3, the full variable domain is KAGVTQTPRYLIKTRGQQVTLSCSPISGHRSVSWYQQTPGQGLQFLFEYFSETQRNKGNFPGRFSGRQFSNSRSEMNVSTLELGDSALYLCASWGRLAGVYTDTQYFGPGTRLTVL.

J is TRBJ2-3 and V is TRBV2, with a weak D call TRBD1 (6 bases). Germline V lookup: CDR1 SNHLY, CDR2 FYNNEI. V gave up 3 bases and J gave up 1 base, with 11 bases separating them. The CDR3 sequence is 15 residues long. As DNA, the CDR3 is TGTGCCAGCAGTGATGTGAACAGGGGCACAGATACGCAGTATTTT. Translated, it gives CASSDVNRGTDTQYF.

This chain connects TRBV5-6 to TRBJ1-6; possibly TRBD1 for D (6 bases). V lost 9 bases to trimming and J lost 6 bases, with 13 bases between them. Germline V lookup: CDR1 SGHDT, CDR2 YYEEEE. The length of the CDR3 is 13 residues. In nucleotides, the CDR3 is TGTGCCACCACGGCGGGGGCTAATTCACCCCTCCACTTT. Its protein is CATTAGANSPLHF. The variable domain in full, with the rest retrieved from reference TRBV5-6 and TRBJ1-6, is DAGVTQSPTHLIKTRGQQVTLRCSPKSGHDTVSWYQQALGQGPQFIFQYYEEEERQRGNFPDRFSGHQFPNYSSELNVNALLLGDSALYLCATTAGANSPLHFGNGTRLTVT.

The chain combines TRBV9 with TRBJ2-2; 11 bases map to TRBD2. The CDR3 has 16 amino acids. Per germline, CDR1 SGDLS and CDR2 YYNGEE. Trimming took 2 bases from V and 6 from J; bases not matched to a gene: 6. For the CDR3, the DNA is TGTGCCAGCAGCGTGGCTACTAGCGGGAGTGCCGGGGAGCTGTTTTTT. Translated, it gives CASSVATSGSAGELFF.

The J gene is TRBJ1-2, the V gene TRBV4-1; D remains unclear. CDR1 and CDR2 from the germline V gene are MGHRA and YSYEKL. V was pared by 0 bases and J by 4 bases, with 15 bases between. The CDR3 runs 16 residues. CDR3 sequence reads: CASSQDQYTTFYGYTF. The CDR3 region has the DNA TGCGCCAGCAGCCAAGATCAATATACGACCTTCTATGGCTACACCTTC.

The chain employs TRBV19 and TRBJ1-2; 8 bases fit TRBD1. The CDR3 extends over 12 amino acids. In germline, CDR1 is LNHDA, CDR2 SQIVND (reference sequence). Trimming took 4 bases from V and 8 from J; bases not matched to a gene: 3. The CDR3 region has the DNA TGTGCCAGTAGTAAGACAGGGGCCGGCTACACCTTC. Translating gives CASSKTGAGYTF.

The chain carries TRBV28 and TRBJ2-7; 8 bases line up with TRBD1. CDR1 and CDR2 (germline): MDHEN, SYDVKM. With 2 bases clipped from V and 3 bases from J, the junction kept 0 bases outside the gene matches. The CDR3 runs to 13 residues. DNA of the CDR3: TGTGCCAGCAGTTTAACAGGGGGCTACGAGCAGTACGTC. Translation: CASSLTGGYEQYV.